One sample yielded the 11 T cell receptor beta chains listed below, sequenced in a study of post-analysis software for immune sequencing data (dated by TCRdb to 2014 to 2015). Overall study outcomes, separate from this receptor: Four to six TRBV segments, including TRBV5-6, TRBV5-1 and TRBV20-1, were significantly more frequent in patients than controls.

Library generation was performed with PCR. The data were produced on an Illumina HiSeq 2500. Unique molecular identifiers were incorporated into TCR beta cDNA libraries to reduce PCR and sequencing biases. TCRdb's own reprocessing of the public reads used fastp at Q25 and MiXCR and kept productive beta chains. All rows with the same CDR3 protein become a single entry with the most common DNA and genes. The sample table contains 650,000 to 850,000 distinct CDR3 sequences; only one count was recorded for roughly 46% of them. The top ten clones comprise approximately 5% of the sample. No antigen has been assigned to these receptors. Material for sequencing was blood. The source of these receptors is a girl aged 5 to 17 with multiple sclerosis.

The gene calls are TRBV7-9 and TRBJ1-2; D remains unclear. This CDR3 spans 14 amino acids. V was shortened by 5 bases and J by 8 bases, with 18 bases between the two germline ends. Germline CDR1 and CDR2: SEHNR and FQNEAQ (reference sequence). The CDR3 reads CASSPTQANIGYTF. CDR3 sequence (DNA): TGTGCCAGCAGCCCCACCCAGGCCAATATCGGCTACACCTTC.

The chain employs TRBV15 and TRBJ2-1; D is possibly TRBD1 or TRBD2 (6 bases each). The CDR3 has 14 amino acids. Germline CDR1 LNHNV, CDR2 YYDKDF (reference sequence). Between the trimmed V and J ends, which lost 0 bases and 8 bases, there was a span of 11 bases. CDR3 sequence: CATSRDLGGDEQFF. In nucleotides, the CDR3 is TGTGCCACCAGCAGAGATCTCGGGGGCGATGAGCAGTTCTTC.

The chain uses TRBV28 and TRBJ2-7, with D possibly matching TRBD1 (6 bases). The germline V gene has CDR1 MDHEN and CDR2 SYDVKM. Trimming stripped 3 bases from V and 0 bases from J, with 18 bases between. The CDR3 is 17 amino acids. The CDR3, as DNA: TGTGCCAGCAGTTTCACTGGACAGTCCCTAGCCTCCTACGAGCAGTACTTC. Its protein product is CASSFTGQSLASYEQYF. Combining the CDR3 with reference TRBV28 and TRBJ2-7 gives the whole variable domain DVKVTQSSRYLVKRTGEKVFLECVQDMDHENMFWYRQDPGLGLRLIYFSYDVKMKEKGDIPEGYSVSREKKERFSLILESASTNQTSMYLCASSFTGQSLASYEQYFGPGTRLTVT.

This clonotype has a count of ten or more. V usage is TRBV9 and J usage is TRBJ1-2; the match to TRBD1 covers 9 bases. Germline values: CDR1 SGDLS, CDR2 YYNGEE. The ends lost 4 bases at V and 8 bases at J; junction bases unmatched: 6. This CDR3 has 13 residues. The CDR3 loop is CASSPGQGGGYTF. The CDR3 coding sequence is TGTGCCAGCAGCCCGGGACAGGGAGGCGGCTACACCTTC.

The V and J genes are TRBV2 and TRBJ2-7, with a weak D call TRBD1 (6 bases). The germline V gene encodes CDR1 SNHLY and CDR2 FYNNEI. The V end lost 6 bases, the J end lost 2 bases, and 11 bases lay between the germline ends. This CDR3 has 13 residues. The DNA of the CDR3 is TGTGCCAGCAGCGAGCAGGGGCCCTACGAGCAGTACTTC. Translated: CASSEQGPYEQYF.

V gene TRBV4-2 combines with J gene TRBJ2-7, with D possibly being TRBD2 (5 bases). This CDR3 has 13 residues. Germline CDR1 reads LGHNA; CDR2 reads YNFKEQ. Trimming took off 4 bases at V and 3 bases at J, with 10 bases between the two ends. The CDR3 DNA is TGTGCCAGCAGCCTGCGGGTCTACTACGAGCAGTACTTC. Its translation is CASSLRVYYEQYF.

The CDR3 DNA follows: TGTGCCAGCAGTTCCCCCGGGCAGGCTGATGGCTACACCTTC. Translated, it gives CASSSPGQADGYTF. The chain couples TRBV6-5 to TRBJ1-2; D unclear. V gave up 4 bases and J gave up 6 bases, with 15 bases separating them. The CDR3 sequence is 14 residues long. CDR1 MNHEY and CDR2 SVGAGI come from the germline V gene.

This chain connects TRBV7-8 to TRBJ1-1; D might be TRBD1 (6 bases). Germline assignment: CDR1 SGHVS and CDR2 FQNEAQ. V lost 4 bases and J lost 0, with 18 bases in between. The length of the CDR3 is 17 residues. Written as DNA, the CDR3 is TGTGCCAGCAGCTCCTTACAGGGAAGATGGATGAACACTGAAGCTTTCTTT. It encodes CASSSLQGRWMNTEAFF.

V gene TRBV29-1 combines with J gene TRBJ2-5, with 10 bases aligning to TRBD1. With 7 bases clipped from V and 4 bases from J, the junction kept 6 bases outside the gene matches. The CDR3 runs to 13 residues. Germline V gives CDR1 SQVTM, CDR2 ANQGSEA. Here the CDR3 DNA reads TGCAGCGCAACGACAGGGGGCGGAGAGACCCAGTACTTC. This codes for CSATTGGGETQYF.

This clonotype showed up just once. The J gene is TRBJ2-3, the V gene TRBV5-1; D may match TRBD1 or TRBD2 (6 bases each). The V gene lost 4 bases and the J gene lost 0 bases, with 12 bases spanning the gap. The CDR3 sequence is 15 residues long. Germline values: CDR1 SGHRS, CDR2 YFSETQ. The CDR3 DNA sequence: TGCGCCAGCAGCGGGAGGACAGAAAGCACAGATACGCAGTATTTT. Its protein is CASSGRTESTDTQYF.

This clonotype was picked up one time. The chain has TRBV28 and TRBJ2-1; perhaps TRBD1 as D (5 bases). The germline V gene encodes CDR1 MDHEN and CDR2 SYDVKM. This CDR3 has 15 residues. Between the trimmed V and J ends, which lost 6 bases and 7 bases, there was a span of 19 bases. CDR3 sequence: CASRKGAPLGNEQFF. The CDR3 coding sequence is TGTGCCAGCAGGAAAGGGGCTCCCTTGGGGAATGAGCAGTTCTTC.